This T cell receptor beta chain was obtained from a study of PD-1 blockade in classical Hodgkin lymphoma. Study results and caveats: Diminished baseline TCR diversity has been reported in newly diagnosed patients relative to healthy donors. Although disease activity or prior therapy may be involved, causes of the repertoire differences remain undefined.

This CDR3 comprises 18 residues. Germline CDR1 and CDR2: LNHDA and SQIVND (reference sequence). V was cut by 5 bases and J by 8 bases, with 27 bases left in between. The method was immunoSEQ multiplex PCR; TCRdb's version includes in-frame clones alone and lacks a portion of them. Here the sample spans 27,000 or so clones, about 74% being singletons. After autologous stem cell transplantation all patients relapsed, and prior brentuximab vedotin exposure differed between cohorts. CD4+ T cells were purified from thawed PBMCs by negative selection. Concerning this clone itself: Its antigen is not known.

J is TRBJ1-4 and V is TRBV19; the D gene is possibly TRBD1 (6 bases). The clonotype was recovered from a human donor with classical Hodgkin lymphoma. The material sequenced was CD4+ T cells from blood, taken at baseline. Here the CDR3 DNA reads TGTGCCAGTAGTCCCCCCAGAGTCGGGGGCGCGGGTAGCGAAAAACTGTTTTTT. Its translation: CASSPPRVGGAGSEKLFF.